The clone carrying this T cell receptor beta chain was counted a few times. The CDR3 length is 15 residues. The ends were cut back, 2 bases at V and 6 bases at J, with 17 bases in the middle. Germline-derived CDR1 and CDR2 are DFQATT and SNEGSKA (reference sequence). Using its own MiXCR run on the RT-PCR reads, TCRdb lists one record per CDR3 protein. The sample holds about 680,000 distinct CDR3 sequences, 11% to 15% seen once. This sequence joins TRBV20-1 and TRBJ1-5, with D tentatively TRBD1 (5 bases). The sequenced sample consisted of memory CD4+ T cells from blood. The origin of this receptor is a female donor in good health, serving as a healthy control. The CDR3 reads CSARRTGGSRQPQHF. CDR3 nucleotides: TGCAGTGCTAGACGGACCGGGGGGTCCCGTCAGCCCCAGCATTTT.